These 3 T cell receptor beta chains share one sample of origin, sequenced in a study of post-analysis software for immune sequencing data. These receptors have no identified antigens. General study findings and limits: Patients showed TRBV5-6, TRBV5-1 and TRBV20-1 among four to six TRBV segments more frequent than in controls.

Unique molecular identifiers tagged the TCR beta cDNA libraries. One entry per CDR3 protein results from TCRdb running MiXCR on the PCR reads. This table holds 750,000 to 900,000 distinct CDR3 sequences, more than 45% found once. Material: blood. Every receptor here comes from a girl between 10 and 17 years old with multiple sclerosis.

DNA of the CDR3: TGCAGTGCTAGACCCGGGACTAGCGGCGATGAGCAGTTCTTC. This gives the protein CSARPGTSGDEQFF. The J gene is TRBJ2-1, the V gene TRBV20-1, with 11 bases identical to TRBD2. This CDR3 has 14 residues. The germline V gene encodes CDR1 DFQATT and CDR2 SNEGSKA (reference sequence). V gave up 2 bases and J gave up 8 bases; unmatched junction bases: 5.

The rearrangement links TRBV20-1 to TRBJ2-5, with D possibly matching TRBD2 (5 bases). The end of the DNA is better explained by TRBJ2-7, so the J call may be wrong. Per germline, CDR1 DFQATT and CDR2 SNEGSKA (reference sequence). CDR3 length equals 13 residues. The CDR3 here is CSAAMDSLREQYF. CDR3 bases: TGCAGTGCCGCAATGGACTCCCTCCGCGAGCAGTACTTC.

V gene TRBV20-1 combines with J gene TRBJ2-5; TRBD1 might be the D (6 bases). The end of the DNA aligns better with TRBJ2-7, so the J call may be wrong. The CDR3 consists of 14 residues. The germline CDR1 and CDR2 sequences are DFQATT and SNEGSKA (reference sequence). The CDR3 protein is CSARDLDSTYEQYF. In nucleotides, the CDR3 is TGCAGTGCTAGAGATCTGGACAGCACCTACGAGCAGTACTTC.